This TCR beta chain is drawn from a study of OX40 agonist ivuxolimab in advanced cancers. Study background: Across the patients, intravenous ivuxolimab was delivered every 2 weeks at 0.01 to 10 mg/kg. Study-level results: Low normalized T-cell clonal expansion was also seen in some nonresponders.

Points on this clone: The antigen remains undetermined.

CDR1 and CDR2 from the germline V gene are SGHNT and YENEEA. The CDR3 consists of 13 residues. The V gene lost 8 bases and the J gene lost 1 base, with 11 bases spanning the gap. Profiling relied on immunoSEQ multiplex PCR, and the TCRdb table lists in-frame clones only, not all of them. The top ten clones hold around 2% of a sample with over 60,000 clones, approximately 78% of them seen once. V is TRBV11-3 and J is TRBJ1-1; D not resolved. This sequence was found in an adult with an advanced solid tumor such as melanoma, head and neck, liver or kidney cancer. The specimen comprised CD4+ or CD8+ T cells sorted from blood, sampled in a trial of the OX40 agonist ivuxolimab. The CDR3 protein is CASSRDQNTEAFF. The DNA for the CDR3 is TGTGCCAGCTCCCGAGACCAGAACACTGAAGCTTTCTTT.